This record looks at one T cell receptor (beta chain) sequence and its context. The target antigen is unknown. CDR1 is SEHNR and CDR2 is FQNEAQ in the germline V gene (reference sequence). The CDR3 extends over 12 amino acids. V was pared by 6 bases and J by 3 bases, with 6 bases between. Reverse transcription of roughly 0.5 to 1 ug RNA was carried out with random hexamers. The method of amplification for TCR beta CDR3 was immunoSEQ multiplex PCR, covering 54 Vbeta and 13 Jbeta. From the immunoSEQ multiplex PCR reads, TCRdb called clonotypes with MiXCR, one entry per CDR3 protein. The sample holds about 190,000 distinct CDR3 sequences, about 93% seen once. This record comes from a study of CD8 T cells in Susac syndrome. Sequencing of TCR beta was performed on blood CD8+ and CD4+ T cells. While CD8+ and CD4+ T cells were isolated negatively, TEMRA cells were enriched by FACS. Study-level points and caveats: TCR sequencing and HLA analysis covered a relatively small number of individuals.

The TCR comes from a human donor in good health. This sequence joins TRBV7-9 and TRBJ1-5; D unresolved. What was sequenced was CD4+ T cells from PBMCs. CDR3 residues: CASSLYNQPQHF. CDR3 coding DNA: TGTGCCAGCAGTCTCTACAATCAGCCCCAGCATTTT.